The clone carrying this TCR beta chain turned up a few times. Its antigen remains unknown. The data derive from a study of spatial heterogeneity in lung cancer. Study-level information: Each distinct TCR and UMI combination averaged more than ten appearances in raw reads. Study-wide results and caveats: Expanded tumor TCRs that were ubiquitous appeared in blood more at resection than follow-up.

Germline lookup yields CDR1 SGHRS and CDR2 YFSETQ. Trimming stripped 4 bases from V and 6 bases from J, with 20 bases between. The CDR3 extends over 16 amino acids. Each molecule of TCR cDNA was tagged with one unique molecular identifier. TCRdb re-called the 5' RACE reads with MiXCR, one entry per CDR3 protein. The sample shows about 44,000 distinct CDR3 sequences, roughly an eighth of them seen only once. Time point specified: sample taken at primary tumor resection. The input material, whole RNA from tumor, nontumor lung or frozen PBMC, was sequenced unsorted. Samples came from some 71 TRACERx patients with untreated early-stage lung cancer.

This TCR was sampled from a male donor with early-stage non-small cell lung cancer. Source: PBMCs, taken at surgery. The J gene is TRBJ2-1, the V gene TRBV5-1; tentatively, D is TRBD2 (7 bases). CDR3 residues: CASSPGVAGAINEQFF. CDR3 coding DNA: TGCGCCAGCAGCCCGGGGGTTGCGGGGGCTATCAATGAGCAGTTCTTC. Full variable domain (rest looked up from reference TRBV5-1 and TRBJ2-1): KAGVTQTPRYLIKTRGQQVTLSCSPISGHRSVSWYQQTPGQGLQFLFEYFSETQRNKGNFPGRFSGRQFSNSRSEMNVSTLELGDSALYLCASSPGVAGAINEQFFGPGTRLTVL.